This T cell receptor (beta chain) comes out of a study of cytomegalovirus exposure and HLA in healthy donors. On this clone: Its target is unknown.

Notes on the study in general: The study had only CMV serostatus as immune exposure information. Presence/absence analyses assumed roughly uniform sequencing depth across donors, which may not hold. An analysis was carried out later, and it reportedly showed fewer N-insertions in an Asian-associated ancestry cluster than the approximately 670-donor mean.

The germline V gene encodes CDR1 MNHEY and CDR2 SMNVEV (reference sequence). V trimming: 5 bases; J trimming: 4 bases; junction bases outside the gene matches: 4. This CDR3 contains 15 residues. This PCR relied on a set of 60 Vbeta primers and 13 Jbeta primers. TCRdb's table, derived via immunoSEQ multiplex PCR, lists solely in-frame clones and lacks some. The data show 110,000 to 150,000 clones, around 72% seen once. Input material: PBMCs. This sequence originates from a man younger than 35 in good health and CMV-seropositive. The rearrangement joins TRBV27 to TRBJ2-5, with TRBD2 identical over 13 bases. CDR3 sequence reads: CASSPGLAGRETQYF. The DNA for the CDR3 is TGTGCCAGCAGTCCGGGACTAGCGGGGAGAGAGACCCAGTACTTC.